Following are 20 T cell receptor beta chains from one sample sequenced in a study of OX40 agonist ivuxolimab in advanced cancers. Only in-frame clones appear in the TCRdb table, and some are missing; sequencing was by immunoSEQ multiplex PCR. This table holds about 100,000 clones, 80% to 90% found once. The sequenced sample was CD4+ or CD8+ T cells sorted from blood, obtained in a trial of the OX40 agonist ivuxolimab. These receptors were taken from an adult with an advanced solid tumor such as melanoma, head and neck, liver or kidney cancer.

This clone was observed a few times. V is TRBV7-9 and J is TRBJ1-2; D call uncertain. V was shortened by 5 bases and J by 7 bases, with 8 bases between the two germline ends. The CDR3 runs 11 residues. Germline-derived CDR1 and CDR2 are SEHNR and FQNEAQ (reference sequence). Here the CDR3 DNA reads TGTGCCAGCAGCGCTATATCTGGCTACACCTTC. Translation gives CASSAISGYTF.

Turning to this clone: The junction departs from the called germline gene at one end, perhaps through a read error. Distinct nucleotide sequences in the sample also encode this CDR3. This sequence joins TRBV7-9 and TRBJ1-1; TRBD1 agrees at 7 bases. Germline-derived CDR1 and CDR2 are SEHNR and FQNEAQ (reference sequence). CDR3 length equals 13 residues. CDR3 in amino acids: CASSRTGNTEAFF. The CDR3 DNA reads TGTGCTAGCAGCCGGACAGGGAACACTGAAGCTTTCTTT.

The chain links TRBV19 to TRBJ1-1, with D tentatively TRBD1 (6 bases). The CDR3 spans 15 residues. Germline assignment: CDR1 LNHDA and CDR2 SQIVND (reference sequence). V lost 7 bases, J lost 1 base, and 16 bases lay in between. This CDR3 reads CASTPAQGPNTEAFF. CDR3 DNA: TGTGCCAGTACCCCGGCACAGGGACCGAACACTGAAGCTTTCTTT.

This clone was observed once. The V call is TRBV9, the J call TRBJ1-4; a possible D gene is TRBD1 (5 bases). The ends were cut back, 4 bases at V and 7 bases at J, with 17 bases in the middle. Germline V lookup: CDR1 SGDLS, CDR2 YYNGEE. The CDR3 sequence is 15 residues long. This chain's CDR3 is CASSPSSQGVEKLFF. CDR3 nucleotide sequence: TGTGCCAGCAGCCCCTCCAGCCAGGGAGTTGAAAAACTGTTTTTT.

The chain employs TRBV7-2 and TRBJ2-1; 8 nucleotides match TRBD2. The CDR3 extends over 17 amino acids. J gave up 4 bases and V 2 bases, and 10 bases lay outside the gene matches. Germline values: CDR1 SGHTA, CDR2 FQGNSA. CDR3 DNA sequence: TGTGCCAGCAGCTTACGGAATACGGGAGGGCTATACAATGAGCAGTTCTTC. It is translated as CASSLRNTGGLYNEQFF.

The CDR3 sequence: CASSSRRQLTYNEQFF. The DNA for the CDR3 is TGTGCCAGCAGCTCCCGTCGCCAGCTTACCTACAATGAGCAGTTCTTC. This chain links TRBV7-2 with TRBJ2-1; no clear D gene. Germline assignment: CDR1 SGHTA and CDR2 FQGNSA. The CDR3 length is 16 residues. Trimming left V 4 bases short and J 2 bases short, with 15 bases between.

This rearrangement joins TRBV5-1 to TRBJ1-6; maybe TRBD1 (5 bases). V lost 1 base, J lost 9 bases, and 20 bases lay in between. Germline lookup yields CDR1 SGHRS and CDR2 YFSETQ. The CDR3 is made up of 17 amino acids. The CDR3 is CASSLMGQGRNGSPLHF. DNA for the CDR3: TGCGCCAGCAGCTTGATGGGGCAGGGAAGGAACGGTTCACCCCTCCACTTT.

This chain connects TRBV6-1 to TRBJ2-7; D call uncertain. In germline, CDR1 is MNHNS, CDR2 SASEGT. V was trimmed by 5 bases and J by 6 bases, leaving 8 bases between them. The CDR3 runs 11 residues. CDR3 protein: CASSRTGEQYF. CDR3 nucleotides: TGTGCCAGCAGTCGGACCGGCGAGCAGTACTTC.

V gene TRBV9 combines with J gene TRBJ2-2; TRBD2 matches 12 bases. Germline CDR1 and CDR2: SGDLS and YYNGEE. There are 18 residues in the CDR3. With V trimmed by 0 bases and J by 4 bases, 7 bases remained unmatched. The CDR3 protein is CASSVGLAGGPGTGELFF. DNA for the CDR3: TGTGCCAGCAGCGTAGGTCTAGCGGGGGGGCCTGGCACCGGGGAGCTGTTTTTT. Supplemented by reference TRBV9 and TRBJ2-2, the full variable domain reads DSGVTQTPKHLITATGQRVTLRCSPRSGDLSVYWYQQSLDQGLQFLIQYYNGEERAKGNILERFSAQQFPDLHSELNLSSLELGDSALYFCASSVGLAGGPGTGELFFGEGSRLTVL.

The V and J genes are TRBV4-2 and TRBJ1-5; maybe TRBD1 (5 bases). The CDR3 totals 14 residues. The V and J ends lost 0 bases and 7 bases respectively, with 10 bases between them. Germline CDR1 is LGHNA and CDR2 is YNFKEQ. The CDR3 is CASSQDFWGQPQHF. The DNA for the CDR3 is TGTGCCAGCAGCCAAGATTTCTGGGGGCAGCCCCAGCATTTT.

This chain links TRBV4-2 with TRBJ2-6, with D maybe TRBD1 (8 bases). Germline V gene lookup returns CDR1 LGHNA and CDR2 YNFKEQ. V gave up 1 base and J gave up 0 bases, with 22 bases separating them. The CDR3 runs to 21 residues. The chain's CDR3 is CASSQVRGGDRLFSGANVLTF. CDR3 sequence (DNA): TGTGCCAGCAGCCAAGTTAGAGGGGGGGACAGGCTTTTCTCTGGGGCCAACGTCCTGACTTTC.

This clone was counted a single time. The CDR3 reads CASKTGTGGRNEQFF. CDR3 DNA sequence: TGCGCCAGCAAAACCGGGACAGGGGGCCGCAATGAGCAGTTCTTC. V usage is TRBV5-1 and J usage is TRBJ2-1, with 12 bases that match TRBD1. The germline CDR1 and CDR2 sequences are SGHRS and YFSETQ. The CDR3 extends over 15 amino acids. V was clipped by 6 bases and J by 6 bases; unmatched bases: 7.

The J gene is TRBJ1-2, the V gene TRBV18, with unresolved D. CDR3 size: 15 residues. The V and J ends lost 4 bases and 8 bases respectively, with 20 bases between them. In germline, CDR1 is KGHSH, CDR2 LQKENI. CDR3 in amino acids: CASSLSTDGMVGYTF. CDR3 nucleotides: TGTGCCAGCTCACTATCCACCGACGGTATGGTAGGCTACACCTTC. The complete variable domain, with remaining parts taken from reference TRBV18 and TRBJ1-2, reads NAGVMQNPRHLVRRRGQEARLRCSPMKGHSHVYWYRQLPEEGLKFMVYLQKENIIDESGMPKERFSAEFPKEGPSILRIQQVVRGDSAAYFCASSLSTDGMVGYTFGSGTRLTVV.

The chain links TRBV19 to TRBJ1-1; 11 nucleotides match TRBD1. CDR1 and CDR2 from the germline V gene are LNHDA and SQIVND (reference sequence). This CDR3 region has 15 residues. V lost 3 bases to trimming and J lost 3 bases; unmatched junction nucleotides: 3. The chain's CDR3 is CASSIGTGGDTEAFF. CDR3 nucleotides: TGTGCCAGTAGTATTGGGACAGGGGGAGACACTGAAGCTTTCTTT.

This clone was seen once. CDR3 DNA: TGTGCCAGCAGTGAAAGGGGGACAGCTTTCTTT. Amino acid sequence: CASSERGTAFF. The chain combines TRBV2 with TRBJ1-1; the D gene is possibly TRBD1 (6 bases). Germline V gene lookup returns CDR1 SNHLY and CDR2 FYNNEI. The CDR3 contains 11 residues. Trimming pared 2 bases from V and 10 bases from J, leaving 8 bases between.

This clone was recorded once. The chain uses TRBV7-9 and TRBJ2-3; 8 bases are shared with TRBD1. This CDR3 has 18 residues. V trimming: 2 bases; J trimming: 4 bases; junction bases outside the gene matches: 14. CDR1 is SEHNR, CDR2 FQNEAQ, per germline (reference sequence). In DNA, the CDR3 is TGTGCCAGCAGCTTACCTATAGTAGGGACAGGATTCTCAGATACGCAGTATTTT. Amino acid sequence: CASSLPIVGTGFSDTQYF.

This sequence joins TRBV18 and TRBJ1-3, with 9 bases lining up with TRBD1. Trimming cost V 3 bases and J 0 bases; bases outside gene matches: 12. CDR1 is KGHSH and CDR2 is LQKENI in the germline V gene. The CDR3 totals 19 residues. CDR3 sequence: CASSPTGTGSPSSGNTIYF. The CDR3 DNA reads as TGTGCCAGCTCACCTACCGGGACAGGGTCACCTAGCTCTGGAAACACCATATATTTT.

The CDR3 loop is CASSYSGGGQPQHF. CDR3 nucleotide sequence: TGTGCCAGCAGTTACTCCGGGGGGGGCCAGCCCCAGCATTTT. The chain combines TRBV6-5 with TRBJ1-5, with D possibly matching TRBD1 (6 bases). The germline V and J ends were trimmed by 0 bases and 7 bases, with 10 bases remaining between them. The germline V gene has CDR1 MNHEY and CDR2 SVGAGI. The CDR3 runs to 14 residues.

In nucleotides, the CDR3 is TGTGCCAGCAGCTTAGAGGGGGGGCGTGTCGATGAGCAGTTCTTC. This codes for CASSLEGGRVDEQFF. The chain links TRBV11-3 to TRBJ2-1; maybe TRBD2 (7 bases). This CDR3 region has 15 residues. Trimming shortened V by 0 bases and J by 8 bases, and 14 bases separated the two germline ends. Germline assignment: CDR1 SGHNT and CDR2 YENEEA.

The V and J genes are TRBV7-6 and TRBJ2-2, with TRBD2 matching 7 bases. V was clipped by 1 base and J by 2 bases; unmatched bases: 4. This CDR3 contains 16 residues. In germline, CDR1 is SGHVS, CDR2 FNYEAQ. In DNA, the CDR3 is TGTGCCAGCAGCTTAGACGGGAGGAGAAACACCGGGGAGCTGTTTTTT. The encoded protein is CASSLDGRRNTGELFF.